This T cell receptor beta chain was retrieved from a study of blood T cell repertoires in COVID-19. V lost 0 bases, J lost 8 bases, and 11 bases lay in between. Germline-derived CDR1 and CDR2 are SGHDT and YYEEEE. CDR3 length: 13 residues. This clone showed up just once. As handled by the study authors: Quantification of nucleated cells was approximated via reference gene primer amplification. Method: immunoSEQ multiplex PCR; TCRdb's copy keeps in-frame clones and lacks some. That table furnishes V, J and clone size, whereas the DNA furnished D and trimming. The sample consists of some 50,000 clones, just over 90% of them appearing once.

This chain links TRBV5-6 with TRBJ1-2; maybe TRBD1 (5 bases). Sequencing input: peripheral blood. The origin of this receptor is a man aged 40-50 years with acute or convalescent COVID-19. The CDR3 nucleotides are TGTGCCAGCAGCTTGGCGGGGGATCGGGGCTACACCTTC. Encoded protein: CASSLAGDRGYTF.